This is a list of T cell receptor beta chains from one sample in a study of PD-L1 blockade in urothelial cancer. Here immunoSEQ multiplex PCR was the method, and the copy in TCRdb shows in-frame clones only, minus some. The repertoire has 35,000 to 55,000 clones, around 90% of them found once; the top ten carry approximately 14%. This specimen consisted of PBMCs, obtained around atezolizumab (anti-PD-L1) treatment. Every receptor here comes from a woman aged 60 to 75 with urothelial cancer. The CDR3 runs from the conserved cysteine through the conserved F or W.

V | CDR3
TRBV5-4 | CASSSRTPGEENIQYF
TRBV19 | CASSIGTGVPYEQYF
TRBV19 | CASNWAVSRPGNTGELFF
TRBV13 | CASSLGTPGGEGYEQYF
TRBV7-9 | CASSFRQGNYEQYF
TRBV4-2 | CASSQDHRPQHF
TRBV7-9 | CASISTGTSGGNRASEQYF
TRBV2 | CATLVGTNTEAFF
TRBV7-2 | CASSGRLAGGLLEQYF
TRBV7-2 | CASSWLGAEQYF
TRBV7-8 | CASSFDNSPLHF
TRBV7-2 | CASSLGPGQFDYGYTF
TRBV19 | CASSIGQGSGYTF
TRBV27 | CASSLWTGGVLREPQHF
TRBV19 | CASSPQGGAVPFYGYTF
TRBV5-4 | CASSSPGLAGGSYEQYF
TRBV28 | CASSLMASNQPQHF
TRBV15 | CATSRSGTGGNEQYF
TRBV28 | CASSFAGGYSNQPQHF
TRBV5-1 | CASSLVGGSYEQYF
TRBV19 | CASSIGRDEQFF
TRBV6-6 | CASRLVAEQFF
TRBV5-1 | CASRRDYEQYF
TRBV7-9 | CASSVGGVTTATNEKLFF
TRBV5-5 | CASSLVAGVVSQPQHF
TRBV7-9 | CASSLGHISGGSSYEQYF
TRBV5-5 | CASSFREEQFF